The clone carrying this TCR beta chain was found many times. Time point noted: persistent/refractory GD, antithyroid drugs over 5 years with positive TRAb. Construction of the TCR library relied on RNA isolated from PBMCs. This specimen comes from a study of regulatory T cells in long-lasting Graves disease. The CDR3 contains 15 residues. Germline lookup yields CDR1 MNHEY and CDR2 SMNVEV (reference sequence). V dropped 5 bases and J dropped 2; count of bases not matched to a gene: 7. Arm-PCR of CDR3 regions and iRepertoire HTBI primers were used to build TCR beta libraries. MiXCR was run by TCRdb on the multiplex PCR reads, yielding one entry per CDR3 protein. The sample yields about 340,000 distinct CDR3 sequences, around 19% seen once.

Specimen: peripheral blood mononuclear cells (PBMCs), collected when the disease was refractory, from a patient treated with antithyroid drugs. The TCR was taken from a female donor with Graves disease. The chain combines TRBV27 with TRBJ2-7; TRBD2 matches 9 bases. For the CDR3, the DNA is TGTGCCAGCAGTGCCTCGACTAGCGGTACCTACGAGCAGTACTTC. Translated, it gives CASSASTSGTYEQYF.